The clone carrying this T cell receptor (beta chain) has only a few counts. The antigen remains undetermined. This sample includes further DNA sequences coding for the same CDR3. The data stem from a study of radiotherapy plus CTLA-4 blockade in lung cancer. Whole-study findings and limits: Blood-borne expansion of tumor-derived TCR clones followed radiotherapy plus ipilimumab.

V was trimmed by 3 bases and J by 1 base, leaving 9 bases between them. The CDR3 sequence is 14 residues long. Germline V gives CDR1 MNHEY, CDR2 SVGAGI. Sequencing used immunoSEQ multiplex PCR; TCRdb keeps in-frame clones, though not all of them. The sample carries about 51,000 clones, around 79% recorded once. This receptor was identified in a human donor with non-small cell lung cancer who had a complete response to radiotherapy plus ipilimumab. This chain connects TRBV6-5 to TRBJ1-1; D may be TRBD1 (6 bases). Sequenced here: peripheral blood, sampled from a patient treated with radiotherapy plus ipilimumab. The CDR3 is CASSYNRENTEAFF. In DNA form, the CDR3 reads TGTGCCAGCAGTTATAACAGGGAGAACACTGAAGCTTTCTTT.